The 7 T cell receptor beta chains below come from one sample, sequenced in a study of Graves' ophthalmopathy and Graves' hyperthyroidism. Scientists amplified the TCR beta CDR3 regions from RNA transcripts. HTBI primers were employed in first-round RT-PCR, then a second-round multiplex PCR followed. One entry per CDR3 protein results from TCRdb running MiXCR on the multiplex PCR reads. The table includes some 410,000 distinct CDR3 sequences, under 25% detected once. Source material: peripheral blood. The source of these receptors is a woman aged 18-29 years with stable Graves' hyperthyroidism.

The V gene is TRBV3-1, the J gene TRBJ1-3; D call uncertain. CDR1 LGHDT and CDR2 YNNKEL come from the germline V gene (reference sequence). V was pared by 3 bases and J by 5 bases, with 14 bases between. This CDR3 region has 15 residues. Written as DNA, the CDR3 is TGTGCCAGCAGCCAGTCAGCTCAGGAACGAAACACCATATATTTT. Its protein product is CASSQSAQERNTIYF.

This clonotype was found a few times. The chain employs TRBV24-1 and TRBJ2-7; D assignment may be TRBD1 or TRBD2 (8 bases each). Germline loops: CDR1 KGHDR, CDR2 SFDVKD. CDR3 length: 17 residues. Trimming left V 6 bases short and J 5 bases short, with 25 bases between. CDR3 nucleotides: TGTGCCACCAGTCACGCAGGGGGCTCCAGCGGGAGTGACGAGCAGTACTTC. This encodes CATSHAGGSSGSDEQYF.

This clonotype was observed many times. The junction shows a germline mismatch at one end, possibly a read error. This chain uses TRBV6-2 or TRBV6-3 with TRBJ2-5; 7 positions agree with TRBD1. This CDR3 region has 18 residues. Germline assignment: CDR1 MNHEY and CDR2 SVGEGT. The CDR3 nucleotides are TGTGCCAGCAGTTACTCGCGCCACTCTCGGACAGGTCAAGAGGCCCAGTACTTC. It translates to CASSYSRHSRTGQEAQYF.

A remark on this clonotype: Possible read error: a much larger clone is one base away. Likely a read error: the CDR3 ends without its conserved phenylalanine or tryptophan. This rearrangement joins TRBV6-5 to TRBJ1-1, with 8 nucleotides matching TRBD1. J gave up 1 base and V 2 bases, and 3 bases lay outside the gene matches. The CDR3 is 15 residues long. Germline assignment: CDR1 MNHEY and CDR2 SVGAGI. The CDR3 is CASSYQGAKNTEAFL. As DNA, the CDR3 is TGTGCCAGCAGTTACCAGGGGGCCAAGAACACTGAAGCTTTCCTT.

In its sample, this clonotype was seen many times. This chain joins TRBV28 and TRBJ2-7; no clear D. Between the trimmed V and J ends, which lost 2 bases and 5 bases, there was a span of 10 bases. Germline V gene lookup returns CDR1 MDHEN and CDR2 SYDVKM. The CDR3 is 13 residues long. CDR3 in DNA: TGTGCCAGCAGTTTAGGGGTAAGAGACGAGCAGTACTTC. It specifies CASSLGVRDEQYF.

This clonotype was seen at least ten times. The rearrangement uses TRBV11-1 and TRBJ1-1; 9 bases are shared with TRBD1. The CDR3 is 17 residues long. V lost 0 bases, J lost 3 bases, and 8 bases stayed unmatched. Germline loops: CDR1 SGHAT, CDR2 FQDESV (reference sequence). The CDR3: CASSLAGTGPQDTEAFF. CDR3 bases: TGTGCCAGCAGCTTAGCGGGGACAGGGCCCCAGGACACTGAAGCTTTCTTT.

The chain links TRBV12-3 or TRBV12-4 to TRBJ1-1; perhaps TRBD1 as D (5 bases). Trimming took off 6 bases at V and 11 bases at J, with 16 bases between the two ends. This CDR3 has 12 residues. As DNA, the CDR3 is TGTGCCAGCAGCCCAACGACAGTTCCCGCTTTCTTT. Its translation: CASSPTTVPAFF.